Listed below are T cell receptor beta chains from one sample, sequenced in a study of cytomegalovirus exposure and HLA in healthy donors. Sequenced by immunoSEQ multiplex PCR; TCRdb stores in-frame clones only, minus some. The sample has 150,000 to 200,000 clones; about three quarters are singletons. Sequencing used PBMCs. The receptor source for this set is a young woman in good health and CMV-seronegative. Each CDR3 is given with its conserved first and last residue. D genes are given only for firm matches. Size is stated for part of the rows, as once, few or many counts, or as a class when the clone is expanded.

CDR3aa,CDR3nt,d_gene,v_gene,j_gene,abundance
CATPPRTDYGYTF,TGTGCCACCCCCCCCCGGACAGACTATGGCTACACCTTC,-,TRBV7-9,TRBJ1-2,-
CASRTGPTSYEQYF,TGTGCCAGCAGGACAGGTCCTACTTCCTACGAGCAGTACTTC,-,TRBV2,TRBJ2-7,once
CASSLQGGTEAFF,TGTGCCAGCAGCTTACAGGGTGGGACTGAAGCTTTCTTT,-,TRBV5-4,TRBJ1-1,few
CASSYSRQYTDTQYF,TGTGCCAGCAGTTACTCGAGACAGTACACAGATACGCAGTATTTT,-,TRBV6-6,TRBJ2-3,-
CASSLGPDREFF,TGTGCCAGCAGCCTGGGGCCCGACAGGGAGTTCTTC,TRBD1,TRBV7-9,TRBJ2-1,-
CAISDIPNTEAFF,TGTGCCATCAGTGATATTCCGAACACTGAAGCTTTCTTT,-,TRBV10-3,TRBJ1-1,-
CASSFARQGKDYEQYF,TGTGCCAGCAGCTTCGCCAGACAGGGGAAGGACTACGAGCAGTACTTC,TRBD1,TRBV5-4,TRBJ2-7,few
CASAMNPYNSPLHF,TGTGCCAGCGCGATGAACCCCTATAATTCACCCCTCCACTTT,-,TRBV9,TRBJ1-6,-
CASSTGTGNTGELFF,TGTGCCAGTAGTACCGGGACAGGGAACACCGGGGAGCTGTTTTTT,TRBD1,TRBV19,TRBJ2-2,few
CASSLVFGQGGEAFF,TGCGCCAGCAGCTTGGTTTTCGGACAGGGCGGTGAAGCTTTCTTT,TRBD1,TRBV5-1,TRBJ1-1,-
CAWSLHATDTQYF,TGTGCCTGGAGTCTTCACGCGACAGATACGCAGTATTTT,-,TRBV30,TRBJ2-3,few
CASSLRDRVTEAFF,TGTGCCAGCTCTCTCCGGGACAGGGTCACTGAAGCTTTCTTT,TRBD1,TRBV18,TRBJ1-1,-
CASTQSTNEKLFF,TGTGCCAGTACACAGTCAACTAATGAAAAACTGTTTTTT,-,TRBV19,TRBJ1-4,few
CASSPPGGFYEQYF,TGTGCCAGCAGCCCTCCCGGGGGGTTCTACGAGCAGTACTTC,TRBD2,TRBV9,TRBJ2-7,-
CASSDRGGDYGYTF,TGTGCCAGCAGTGACCGGGGGGGGGACTATGGCTACACCTTC,-,TRBV6-6,TRBJ1-2,-
CASSASGGSFLENTIYF,TGTGCCAGCAGCGCCTCAGGGGGCTCATTCCTTGAAAACACCATATATTTT,TRBD1,TRBV9,TRBJ1-3,-
CASSLYPRGDPNTEAFF,TGTGCCAGCAGCTTATATCCCAGGGGGGATCCGAACACTGAAGCTTTCTTT,TRBD1,TRBV13,TRBJ1-1,once